This is a list of T cell receptor beta chains from one sample in a study of cytomegalovirus exposure and HLA in healthy donors. Sequencing used immunoSEQ multiplex PCR; TCRdb keeps in-frame clones, though not all of them. The table shows 200,000 or so clones, with approximately 83% occurring only once. Sequencing was carried out using PBMCs. These receptors all stem from a boy between 2 and 10 years old in good health and CMV-seronegative. The CDR3 runs from the conserved cysteine through the conserved F or W. The D gene is left open where the match is weak. Clone sizes are given selectively: once, few, many, or a class where the clone is expanded.

>-|once|TRBV7-7|TRBJ1-6
TGTGCTAGCAGCTTAGCAAGGAGCTCCTATAATTCACCCCTCCACTTT
CASSLARSSYNSPLHF
>TRBD2|-|TRBV25-1|TRBJ2-3
TGTGCCAGCAGTGCGAGCGGGGGGGCCAATACGCAGTATTTT
CASSASGGANTQYF
>TRBD2|-|TRBV7-9|TRBJ2-5
TGTGCCAGCAGCTTAGTGCTAGCGGGGCAAGAGACCCAGTACTTC
CASSLVLAGQETQYF
>TRBD1|-|TRBV27|TRBJ2-7
TGTGCCAGCAGTTTATTCAGGGGGCCTTACGAGCAGTACTTC
CASSLFRGPYEQYF
>-|-|TRBV6-6|TRBJ2-7
TGTGCCAGCAGTTACTTCGACAGTCCCTCCTACGAGCAGTACTTC
CASSYFDSPSYEQYF
>TRBD1|-|TRBV7-8|TRBJ2-2
TGTGCCAGCAGCTTGGACAGGGTCTCCGGGGAGCTGTTTTTT
CASSLDRVSGELFF
>TRBD1|few|TRBV11-2|TRBJ1-2
TGTGCCAGCAGCTCGTCCTCAACAGGGGGCGGGAATGGCTACACCTTC
CASSSSSTGGGNGYTF
>TRBD2|few|TRBV4-3|TRBJ2-7
TGCGCCAGCAGCCACAGAGCGGGGGGGGCCTACGAGCAGTACTTC
CASSHRAGGAYEQYF
>TRBD1|-|TRBV11-2|TRBJ1-2
TGTGCCAGCGGGGACAGGGGGCTCAGCTACACCTTC
CASGDRGLSYTF
>-|few|TRBV2|TRBJ1-2
TGTGCCAGCAAGGCCGGGACATCTCCTTATGGCTACACCTTC
CASKAGTSPYGYTF
>TRBD2|few|TRBV4-1|TRBJ2-1
TGCGCCAGCAGCCAAGATCCCGGGACTAGCTCAAGTCGTGAGCAGTTCTTC
CASSQDPGTSSSREQFF
>TRBD2|-|TRBV7-2|TRBJ2-3
TGTGCCAGCAGCTTAAGGCCCCAAGCGGGGGTGACCACAGATACGCAGTATTTT
CASSLRPQAGVTTDTQYF
>-|-|TRBV6-1|TRBJ1-5
TGTGCCAGCAGTGGGGACTACAGGGATCAGCCCCAGCATTTT
CASSGDYRDQPQHF
>TRBD2|-|TRBV5-6|TRBJ2-7
TGTGCCAGCAGCTTGGTGCTCTCGGGGGGGCGGGAGCAGTACTTC
CASSLVLSGGREQYF
>TRBD1|once|TRBV2|TRBJ2-2
TGTGCCAGCAGTGCCGGGACAGGGTACACCGGGGAGCTGTTTTTT
CASSAGTGYTGELFF
>-|-|TRBV7-9|TRBJ2-1
TGTGCCAGCAGCTATAGCAGCCCCAGCTACAATGAGCAGTTCTTC
CASSYSSPSYNEQFF
>TRBD1|few|TRBV5-5|TRBJ1-5
TGTGCCAGCAGCTTGGCGGACAGGGGAGGCAATCAGCCCCAGCATTTT
CASSLADRGGNQPQHF
>-|-|TRBV7-2|TRBJ1-3
TGTGCCAGCAGCCTGGGAGGAGGAAACACCATATATTTT
CASSLGGGNTIYF
>-|-|TRBV7-6|TRBJ2-3
TGTGCCAGCAGCTTAGTTGGGGGGGATACGCAGTATTTT
CASSLVGGDTQYF
>TRBD1|few|TRBV28|TRBJ1-2
TGTGCCAGCAGTTTAATAGGGGGACAGGGGGCAAATTATGGCTACACCTTC
CASSLIGGQGANYGYTF
>TRBD1|-|TRBV28|TRBJ1-6
TGTGCCAGCAGTCCGGGACAGTGGGGCTGGGGTTCACCCCTCCACTTT
CASSPGQWGWGSPLHF
>-|-|TRBV5-8|TRBJ2-1
TGTGCCAGCAGCTTGATCGGGAGTCGAGGGAATGAGCAGTTCTTC
CASSLIGSRGNEQFF
>TRBD1|-|TRBV27|TRBJ2-7
TGTGCCAGCAGGTGGAGATTCGGACAGGGCAGACACGAGCAGTACTTC
CASRWRFGQGRHEQYF
>-|-|TRBV4-3|TRBJ2-1
TGCGCCAGCAGCCAAGATCCCAAGCAACCCCTCAATGAGCAGTTCTTC
CASSQDPKQPLNEQFF
>-|-|TRBV7-6|TRBJ2-7
TGTGCCAGCAGCTTAAGGGGAGGCTCCCCCTACGAGCAGTACTTC
CASSLRGGSPYEQYF
>-|-|TRBV7-9|TRBJ1-4
TGTGCCAGCAGCTTCCCCAGTGCAACTAATGAAAAACTGTTTTTT
CASSFPSATNEKLFF
>-|-|TRBV7-3|TRBJ1-2
TGTGCCAGCAGCCCCCACAGGGTGCGGGGCTACACCTTC
CASSPHRVRGYTF
>TRBD2|few|TRBV30|TRBJ2-5
TGTGCCTGGAGTTTGACTAGCGGGGGGGAGACCCAGTACTTC
CAWSLTSGGETQYF
>TRBD2|-|TRBV19|TRBJ2-7
TGTGCCAGTAGGAAACTAGCGGGGGCCTACGAGCAGTACTTC
CASRKLAGAYEQYF
>-|-|TRBV18|TRBJ1-6
TGTGCCAGCTCCGGACTTAATTCACCCCTCCACTTT
CASSGLNSPLHF
>-|-|TRBV2|TRBJ2-1
TGTGCCAGCAGCGATTTCGGCGGGTACAATGAGCAGTTCTTC
CASSDFGGYNEQFF